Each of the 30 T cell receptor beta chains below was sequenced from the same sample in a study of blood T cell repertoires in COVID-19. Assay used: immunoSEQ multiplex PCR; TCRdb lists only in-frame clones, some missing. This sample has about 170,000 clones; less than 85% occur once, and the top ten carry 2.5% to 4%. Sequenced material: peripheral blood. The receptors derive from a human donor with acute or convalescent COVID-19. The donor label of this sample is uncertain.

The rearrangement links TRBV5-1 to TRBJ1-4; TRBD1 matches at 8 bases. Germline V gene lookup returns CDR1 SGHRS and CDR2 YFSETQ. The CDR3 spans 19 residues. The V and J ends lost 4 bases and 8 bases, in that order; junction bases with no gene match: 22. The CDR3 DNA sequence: TGCGCCAGCAGCGCGACCGGGACAGGAATATTTTCCGAGAAAGAAAAACTGTTTTTT. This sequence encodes CASSATGTGIFSEKEKLFF.

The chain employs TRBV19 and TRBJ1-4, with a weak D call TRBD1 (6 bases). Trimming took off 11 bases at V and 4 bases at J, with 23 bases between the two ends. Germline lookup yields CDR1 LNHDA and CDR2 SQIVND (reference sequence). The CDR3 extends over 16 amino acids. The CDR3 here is CASQEGRGWGNEKLFF. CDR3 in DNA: TGTGCCTCACAAGAGGGCAGGGGCTGGGGTAATGAAAAACTGTTTTTT.

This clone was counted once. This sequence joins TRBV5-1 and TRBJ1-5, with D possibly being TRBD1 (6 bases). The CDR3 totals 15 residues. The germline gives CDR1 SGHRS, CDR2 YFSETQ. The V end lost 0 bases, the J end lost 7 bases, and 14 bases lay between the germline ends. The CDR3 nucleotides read TGCGCCAGCAGCTTGGGGACAGCCCAACGGCAGCCCCAGCATTTT. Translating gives CASSLGTAQRQPQHF.

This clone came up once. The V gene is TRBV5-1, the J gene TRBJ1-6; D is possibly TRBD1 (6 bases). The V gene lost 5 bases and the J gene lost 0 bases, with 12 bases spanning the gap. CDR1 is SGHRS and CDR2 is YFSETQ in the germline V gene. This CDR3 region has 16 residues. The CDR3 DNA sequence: TGCGCCAGCAGGCGACAGGATAGCTCCTATAATTCACCCCTCCACTTT. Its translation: CASRRQDSSYNSPLHF.

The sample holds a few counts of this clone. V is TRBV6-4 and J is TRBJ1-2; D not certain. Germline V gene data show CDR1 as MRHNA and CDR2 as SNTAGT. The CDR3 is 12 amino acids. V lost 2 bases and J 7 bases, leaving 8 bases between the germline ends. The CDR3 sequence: CASSDGLGGYTF. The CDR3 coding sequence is TGTGCCAGCAGTGACGGTCTCGGTGGCTACACCTTC.

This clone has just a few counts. The DNA of the CDR3 is TGTGCCACCAGCAGGAGGAACTACAATGAGCAGTTCTTC. Translated: CATSRRNYNEQFF. The chain recombines TRBV15 with TRBJ2-1; no clear D gene. Trimming stripped 3 bases from V and 3 bases from J, with 6 bases between. CDR3 length: 13 residues. From germline, CDR1 is LNHNV and CDR2 YYDKDF (reference sequence).

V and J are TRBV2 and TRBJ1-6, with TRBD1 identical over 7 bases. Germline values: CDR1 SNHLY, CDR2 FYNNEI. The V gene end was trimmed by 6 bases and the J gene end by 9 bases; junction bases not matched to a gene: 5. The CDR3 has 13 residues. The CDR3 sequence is CASSDRAGSPLHF. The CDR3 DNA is TGTGCCAGCAGCGACAGGGCCGGTTCACCCCTCCACTTT.

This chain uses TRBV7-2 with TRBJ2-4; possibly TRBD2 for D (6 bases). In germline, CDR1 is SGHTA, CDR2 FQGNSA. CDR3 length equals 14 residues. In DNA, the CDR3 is TGTGCGACCGGGTCCGGGGGTTCAAAAAACATTCAGTACTTC. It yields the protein CATGSGGSKNIQYF.

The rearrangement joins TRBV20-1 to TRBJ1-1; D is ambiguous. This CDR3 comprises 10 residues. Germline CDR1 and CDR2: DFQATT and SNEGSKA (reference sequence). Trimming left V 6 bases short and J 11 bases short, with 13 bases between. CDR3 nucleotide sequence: TGCAGTGCGGAGAACGCTCGGGCTTTCTTT. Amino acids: CSAENARAFF.

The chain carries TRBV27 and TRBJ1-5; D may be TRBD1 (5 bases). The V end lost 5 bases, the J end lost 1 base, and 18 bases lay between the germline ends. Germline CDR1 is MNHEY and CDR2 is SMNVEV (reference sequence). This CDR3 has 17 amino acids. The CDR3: CASSPGWRGGSNQPQHF. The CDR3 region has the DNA TGTGCCAGCAGTCCCGGATGGAGGGGAGGGAGCAATCAGCCCCAGCATTTT.

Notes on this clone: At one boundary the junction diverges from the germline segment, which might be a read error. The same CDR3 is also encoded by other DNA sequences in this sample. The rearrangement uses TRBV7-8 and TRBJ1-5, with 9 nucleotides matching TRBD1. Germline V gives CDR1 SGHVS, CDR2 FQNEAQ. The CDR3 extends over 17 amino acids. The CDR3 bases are TGCGCCAGCACCAGACTTACAGGGGGCGCAAGCAATCAGCCCCAGCATTTT. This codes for CASTRLTGGASNQPQHF.

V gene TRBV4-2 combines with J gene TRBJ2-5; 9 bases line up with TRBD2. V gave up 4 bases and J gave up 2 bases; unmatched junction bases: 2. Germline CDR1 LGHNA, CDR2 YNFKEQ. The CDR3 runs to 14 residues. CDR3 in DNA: TGTGCCAGCAGCCGGGGACTAGCTCAAGAGACCCAGTACTTC. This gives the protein CASSRGLAQETQYF.

Here the CDR3 DNA reads TGTGCCAGCAGGGGGAAGGGGGGGGCGGAGACCCAGTACTTC. Its protein product is CASRGKGGAETQYF. The J gene is TRBJ2-5, the V gene TRBV6-5; perhaps TRBD2 as D (7 bases). Germline lookup yields CDR1 MNHEY and CDR2 SVGAGI. The CDR3 spans 14 residues. Trimming took 6 bases from V and 5 from J, leaving 16 bases between them.

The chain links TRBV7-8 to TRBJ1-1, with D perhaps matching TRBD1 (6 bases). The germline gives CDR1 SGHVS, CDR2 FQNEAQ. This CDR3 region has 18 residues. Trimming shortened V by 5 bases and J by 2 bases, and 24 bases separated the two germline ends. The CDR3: CASSTSWGQSNRNTEAFF. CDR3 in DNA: TGTGCCAGCAGCACCAGCTGGGGGCAGTCCAACCGTAACACTGAAGCTTTCTTT.

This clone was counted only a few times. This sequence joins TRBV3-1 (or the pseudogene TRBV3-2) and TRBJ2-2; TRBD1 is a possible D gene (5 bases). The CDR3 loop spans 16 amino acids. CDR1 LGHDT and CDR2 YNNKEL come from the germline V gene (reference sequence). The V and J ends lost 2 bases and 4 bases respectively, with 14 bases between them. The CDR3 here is CASSQLSLTATGELFF. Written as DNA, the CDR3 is TGTGCCAGCAGCCAACTCAGCCTGACAGCCACCGGGGAGCTGTTTTTT.

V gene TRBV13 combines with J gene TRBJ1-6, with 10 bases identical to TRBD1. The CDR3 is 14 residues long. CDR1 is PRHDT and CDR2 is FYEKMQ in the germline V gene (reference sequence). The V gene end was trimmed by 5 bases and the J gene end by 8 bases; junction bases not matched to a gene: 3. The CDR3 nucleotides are TGTGCCAGCAGCACCGGACAGGGGGATTCACCCCTCCACTTT. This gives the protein CASSTGQGDSPLHF.

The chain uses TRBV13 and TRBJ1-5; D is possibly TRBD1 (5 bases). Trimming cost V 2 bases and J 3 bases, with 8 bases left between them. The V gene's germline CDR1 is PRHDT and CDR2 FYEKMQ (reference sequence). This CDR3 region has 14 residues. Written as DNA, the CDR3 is TGTGCCAGCAGCTTACGACAGCTCAATCAGCCCCAGCATTTT. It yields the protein CASSLRQLNQPQHF.

The CDR3 DNA is TGTGCCAGCAGCTTAGTGGGGGCTTTTAGCTCCTATAATTCACCCCTCCACTTT. It is translated as CASSLVGAFSSYNSPLHF. This sequence joins TRBV11-2 and TRBJ1-6; maybe TRBD1 (6 bases). The CDR3 has 18 residues. The germline V gene has CDR1 SGHAT and CDR2 FQNNGV. V was cut by 1 base and J by 0 bases, with 13 bases left in between. Variable domain in full (rest from reference TRBV11-2 and TRBJ1-6): EAGVAQSPRYKIIEKRQSVAFWCNPISGHATLYWYQQILGQGPKLLIQFQNNGVVDDSQLPKDRFSAERLKGVDSTLKIQPAKLEDSAVYLCASSLVGAFSSYNSPLHFGNGTRLTVT.

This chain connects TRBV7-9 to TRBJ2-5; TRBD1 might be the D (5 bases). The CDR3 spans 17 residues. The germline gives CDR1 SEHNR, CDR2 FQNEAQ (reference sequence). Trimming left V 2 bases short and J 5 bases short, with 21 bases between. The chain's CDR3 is CASSLRGGDAGSETQYF. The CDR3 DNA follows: TGTGCCAGCAGCTTAAGGGGTGGAGATGCAGGGTCGGAGACCCAGTACTTC. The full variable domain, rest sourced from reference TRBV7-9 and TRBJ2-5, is DTGVSQNPRHKITKRGQNVTFRCDPISEHNRLYWYRQTLGQGPEFLTYFQNEAQLEKSRLLSDRFSAERPKGSFSTLEIQRTEQGDSAMYLCASSLRGGDAGSETQYFGPGTRLLVL.

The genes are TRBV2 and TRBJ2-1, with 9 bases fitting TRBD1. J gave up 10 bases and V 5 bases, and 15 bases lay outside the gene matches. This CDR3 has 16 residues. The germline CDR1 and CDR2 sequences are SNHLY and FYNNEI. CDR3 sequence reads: CASSRTGTGNTSEQFF. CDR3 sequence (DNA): TGTGCCAGCAGTAGGACCGGGACAGGGAATACAAGCGAGCAGTTCTTC. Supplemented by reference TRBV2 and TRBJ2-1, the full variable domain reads EPEVTQTPSHQVTQMGQEVILRCVPISNHLYFYWYRQILGQKVEFLVSFYNNEISEKSEIFDDQFSVERPDGSNFTLKIRSTKLEDSAMYFCASSRTGTGNTSEQFFGPGTRLTVL.

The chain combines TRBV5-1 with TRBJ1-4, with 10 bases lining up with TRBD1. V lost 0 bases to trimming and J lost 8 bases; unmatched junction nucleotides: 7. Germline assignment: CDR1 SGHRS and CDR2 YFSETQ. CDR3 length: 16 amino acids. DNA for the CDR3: TGCGCCAGCAGCTTGGACGCGGGACAGGGGAGAGAAAAACTGTTTTTT. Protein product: CASSLDAGQGREKLFF.

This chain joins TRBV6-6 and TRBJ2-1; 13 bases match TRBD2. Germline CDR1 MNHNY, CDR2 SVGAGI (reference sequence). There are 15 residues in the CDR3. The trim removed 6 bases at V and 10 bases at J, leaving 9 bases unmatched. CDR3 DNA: TGTGCCAGCAGCCGGACTAGCGGGGGTTTGGGGGAGCAGTTCTTC. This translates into CASSRTSGGLGEQFF.

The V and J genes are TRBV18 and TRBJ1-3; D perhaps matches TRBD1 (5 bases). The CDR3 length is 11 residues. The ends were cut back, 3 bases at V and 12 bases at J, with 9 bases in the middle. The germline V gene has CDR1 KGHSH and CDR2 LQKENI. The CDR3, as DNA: TGTGCCAGCTCACCGGACACGGGCATATATTTT. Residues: CASSPDTGIYF.

CDR3 loop: CASSLVTDSNQPQHF. The CDR3 DNA sequence: TGTGCCAGCAGCTTAGTAACAGATAGCAATCAGCCCCAGCATTTT. This chain links TRBV7-2 with TRBJ1-5; D is unresolved. In germline, CDR1 is SGHTA, CDR2 FQGNSA. V was cut by 1 base and J by 0 bases, with 7 bases left in between. There are 15 residues in the CDR3. Filled out from reference TRBV7-2 and TRBJ1-5, the complete variable domain reads GAGVSQSPSNKVTEKGKDVELRCDPISGHTALYWYRQSLGQGLEFLIYFQGNSAPDKSGLPSDRFSAERTGGSVSTLTIQRTQQEDSAVYLCASSLVTDSNQPQHFGDGTRLSIL.

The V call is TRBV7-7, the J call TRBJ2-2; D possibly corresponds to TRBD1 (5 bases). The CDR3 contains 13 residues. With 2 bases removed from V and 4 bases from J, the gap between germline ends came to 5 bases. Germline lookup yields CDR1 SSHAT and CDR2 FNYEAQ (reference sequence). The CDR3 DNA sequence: TGTGCCAGCAGCTTACAGGGCACCGGGGAGCTGTTTTTT. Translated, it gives CASSLQGTGELFF.

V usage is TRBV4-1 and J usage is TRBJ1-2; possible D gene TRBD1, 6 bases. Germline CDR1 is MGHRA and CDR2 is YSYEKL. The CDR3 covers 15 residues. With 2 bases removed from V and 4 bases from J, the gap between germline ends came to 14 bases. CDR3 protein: CASSQSGVGGYGYTF. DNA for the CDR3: TGCGCCAGCAGCCAAAGCGGAGTAGGGGGCTATGGCTACACCTTC.

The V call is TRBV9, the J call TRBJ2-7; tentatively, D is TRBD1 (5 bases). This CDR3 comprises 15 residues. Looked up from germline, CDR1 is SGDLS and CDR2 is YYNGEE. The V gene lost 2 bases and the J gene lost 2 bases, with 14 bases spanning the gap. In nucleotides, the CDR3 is TGTGCCAGCAGCGTCTTGTCCAGGGCCCCCTACGAGCAGTACTTC. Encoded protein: CASSVLSRAPYEQYF.

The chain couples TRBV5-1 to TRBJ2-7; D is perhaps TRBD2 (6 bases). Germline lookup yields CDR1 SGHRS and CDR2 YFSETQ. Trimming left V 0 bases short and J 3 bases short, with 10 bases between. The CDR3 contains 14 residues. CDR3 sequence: CASSLGLAIYEQYF. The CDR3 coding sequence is TGCGCCAGCAGCTTGGGGCTAGCGATCTACGAGCAGTACTTC.

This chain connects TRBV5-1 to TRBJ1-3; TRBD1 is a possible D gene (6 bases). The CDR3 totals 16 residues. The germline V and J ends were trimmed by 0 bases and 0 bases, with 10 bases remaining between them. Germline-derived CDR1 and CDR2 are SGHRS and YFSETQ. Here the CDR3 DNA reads TGCGCCAGCAGCTTGGCCTCGGACAGCTCTGGAAACACCATATATTTT. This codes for CASSLASDSSGNTIYF.

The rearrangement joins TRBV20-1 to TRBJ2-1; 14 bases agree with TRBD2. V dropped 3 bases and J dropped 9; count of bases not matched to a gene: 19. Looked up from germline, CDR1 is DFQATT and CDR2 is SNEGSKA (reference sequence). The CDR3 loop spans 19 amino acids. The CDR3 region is CSASLGTSGGPLKRGEQFF. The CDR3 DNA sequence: TGCAGTGCTAGTTTGGGGACTAGCGGGGGCCCTCTCAAACGGGGTGAGCAGTTCTTC.